This is a list of T cell receptor beta chains from one sample in a study of cytomegalovirus exposure and HLA in healthy donors. Data came from immunoSEQ multiplex PCR; TCRdb stores just in-frame clones and leaves some out. The sample contains more than 300,000 clones, roughly 90% of which appear only once. Sequenced material: PBMCs. These receptors were obtained from a woman aged 18-29 years in good health and CMV-seronegative. Each CDR3 is given with its conserved first and last residue. Fields, in order: D gene, J gene, V gene, clone size, CDR3 DNA, CDR3 protein. D genes are given only for firm matches. A row's size may be missing; if present it is once, few, many or a size class.

d_call: TRBD2
j_call: TRBJ2-5
v_call: TRBV10-3
clone_size: -
cdr3_nt: TGTGCCATCAGTGACGCGGGGGTCCAAGAGACCCAGTACTTC
cdr3_aa: CAISDAGVQETQYF

d_call: TRBD1
j_call: TRBJ1-4
v_call: TRBV4-1
clone_size: -
cdr3_nt: TGCGCCAGCAGCCAAGCCGGGACAGGCCTCTTTATTTCGGAAAAACTGTTTTTT
cdr3_aa: CASSQAGTGLFISEKLFF

d_call: -
j_call: TRBJ1-2
v_call: TRBV7-8
clone_size: -
cdr3_nt: TGTGCCAGCAGCTTAGCGCACAGGGCGAACTATGGCTACACCTTC
cdr3_aa: CASSLAHRANYGYTF

d_call: -
j_call: TRBJ2-3
v_call: TRBV7-9
clone_size: -
cdr3_nt: TGTGCCAGCAGCCCCCGGGACGTAGGAGGGGACTGGGATACGCAGTATTTT
cdr3_aa: CASSPRDVGGDWDTQYF

d_call: TRBD2
j_call: TRBJ2-3
v_call: TRBV2
clone_size: -
cdr3_nt: TGTGCCACCATCGGACTAGCGGGAGAGGCGAACACAGATACGCAGTATTTT
cdr3_aa: CATIGLAGEANTDTQYF

d_call: -
j_call: TRBJ1-4
v_call: TRBV7-8
clone_size: -
cdr3_nt: TGTGCCAGCAGCTTAGTCGCCAGGACAGACCAAAAACTGTTTTTT
cdr3_aa: CASSLVARTDQKLFF

d_call: -
j_call: TRBJ2-2
v_call: TRBV11-2
clone_size: -
cdr3_nt: TGTGCCAGCAGGGTGCAGGTCCCGGGGACCGGGGAGCTGTTTTTT
cdr3_aa: CASRVQVPGTGELFF

d_call: -
j_call: TRBJ1-2
v_call: TRBV7-8
clone_size: -
cdr3_nt: TGTGCCAGCAGCTTAGGTGGCAAGTATGGCTACACCTTC
cdr3_aa: CASSLGGKYGYTF

d_call: -
j_call: TRBJ2-7
v_call: TRBV4-1
clone_size: -
cdr3_nt: TGCGCCAGCAGCCAAGATAGACAGACGACCTACGAGCAGTACTTC
cdr3_aa: CASSQDRQTTYEQYF

d_call: TRBD1
j_call: TRBJ2-7
v_call: TRBV6-6
clone_size: once
cdr3_nt: TGTGCCAGCGGACGACAGGGTAACGAGCAGTACTTC
cdr3_aa: CASGRQGNEQYF

d_call: -
j_call: TRBJ2-1
v_call: TRBV13
clone_size: -
cdr3_nt: TGTGCCAGCACTGGGGGGGCCCAGAGCTCCTACAATGAGCAGTTCTTC
cdr3_aa: CASTGGAQSSYNEQFF

d_call: -
j_call: TRBJ2-5
v_call: TRBV18
clone_size: -
cdr3_nt: TGTGCCAGCTCACCAGAGACTTTCCAAGAGACCCAGTACTTC
cdr3_aa: CASSPETFQETQYF

d_call: TRBD2
j_call: TRBJ2-3
v_call: TRBV7-2
clone_size: -
cdr3_nt: TGTGCCAGCAGCTCAAGCGGGAGGAACCGCGGGCAGTATTTT
cdr3_aa: CASSSSGRNRGQYF

d_call: -
j_call: TRBJ2-5
v_call: TRBV6-5
clone_size: -
cdr3_nt: TGTGCCAGCAGTCAAGGGGGTGGGGCACAAGAGACCCAGTACTTC
cdr3_aa: CASSQGGGAQETQYF

d_call: TRBD1
j_call: TRBJ1-2
v_call: TRBV19
clone_size: -
cdr3_nt: TGTGCCAGTAGTACACGACAGGGGGCGCAAGGCTACACCTTC
cdr3_aa: CASSTRQGAQGYTF

d_call: TRBD1
j_call: TRBJ2-7
v_call: TRBV5-1
clone_size: -
cdr3_nt: TGCGCCAGCAGCCAGCAGACAGGGCTCTACGAGCAGTACTTC
cdr3_aa: CASSQQTGLYEQYF

d_call: -
j_call: TRBJ1-6
v_call: TRBV2
clone_size: few
cdr3_nt: TGTGCCAGCAGAGATCCGGGACAAGGGAATTCACCCCTCCACTTT
cdr3_aa: CASRDPGQGNSPLHF

d_call: TRBD2
j_call: TRBJ2-5
v_call: TRBV7-8
clone_size: once
cdr3_nt: TGTGCCAGCAGCCCAGTTAGCGGGACGGAGACCCAGTACTTC
cdr3_aa: CASSPVSGTETQYF

d_call: TRBD1
j_call: TRBJ2-7
v_call: TRBV6-5
clone_size: few
cdr3_nt: TGTGCCAGCAGTTACTCTAAGACAGGGAGTGTCCACGAGCAGTACTTC
cdr3_aa: CASSYSKTGSVHEQYF

d_call: -
j_call: TRBJ2-2
v_call: TRBV28
clone_size: -
cdr3_nt: TGTGCCAGCAGCCAACAGGGTGGGACCGGGGAGCTGTTTTTT
cdr3_aa: CASSQQGGTGELFF

d_call: TRBD2
j_call: TRBJ2-1
v_call: TRBV4-2
clone_size: few
cdr3_nt: TGTGCCAGCAGCCCGTCGAAAGCGGGAGTTGACTACAATGAGCAGTTCTTC
cdr3_aa: CASSPSKAGVDYNEQFF

d_call: TRBD1
j_call: TRBJ1-6
v_call: TRBV5-4
clone_size: few
cdr3_nt: TGTGCCAGCAGCTTGGGTCTAGGGGGCAATAATTCACCCCTCCACTTT
cdr3_aa: CASSLGLGGNNSPLHF

d_call: TRBD1
j_call: TRBJ1-5
v_call: TRBV27
clone_size: -
cdr3_nt: TGTGCCAGCAGTTCCCGCCAGGGGGGAGAATTCAATAGCAATCAGCCCCAGCATTTT
cdr3_aa: CASSSRQGGEFNSNQPQHF

d_call: TRBD2
j_call: TRBJ2-5
v_call: TRBV27
clone_size: -
cdr3_nt: TGTGCCAGCAGTTTATTCGGGGAGGGCCTGGGAGAGACCCAGTACTTC
cdr3_aa: CASSLFGEGLGETQYF

d_call: -
j_call: TRBJ1-2
v_call: TRBV29-1
clone_size: once
cdr3_nt: TGCAGCGCAAGGACAGACCAACTCCGGGGTGGCTACACCTTC
cdr3_aa: CSARTDQLRGGYTF

d_call: -
j_call: TRBJ1-2
v_call: TRBV30
clone_size: few
cdr3_nt: TGTGCCTGGAGTGGTAGAACAGAAGATGGCTACACCTTC
cdr3_aa: CAWSGRTEDGYTF

d_call: TRBD1
j_call: TRBJ2-7
v_call: TRBV4-1
clone_size: -
cdr3_nt: TGCGCCAGCAGCCAACAGGGAACAGGGGTCATCGAGCAGTACTTC
cdr3_aa: CASSQQGTGVIEQYF

d_call: TRBD2
j_call: TRBJ2-7
v_call: TRBV5-5
clone_size: few
cdr3_nt: TGTGCCAGCAGCCAAGGACTAGCGCAGTACTTC
cdr3_aa: CASSQGLAQYF

d_call: -
j_call: TRBJ2-7
v_call: TRBV5-4
clone_size: -
cdr3_nt: TGTGCCAGCAGCTTGGTGGGTCTACCGTCCCGGGACGAGCAGTACTTC
cdr3_aa: CASSLVGLPSRDEQYF

d_call: -
j_call: TRBJ2-7
v_call: TRBV5-4
clone_size: -
cdr3_nt: TGTGCCAGCAGCTTGGGGGGGCTAGAGTCCTACGAGCAGTACTTC
cdr3_aa: CASSLGGLESYEQYF

d_call: TRBD2
j_call: TRBJ2-5
v_call: TRBV9
clone_size: -
cdr3_nt: TGTGCCAGCAGCGTCGCCGGCCCTAGCGGGGGGTCCCTAGGGGGAGAGACCCAGTACTTC
cdr3_aa: CASSVAGPSGGSLGGETQYF

d_call: -
j_call: TRBJ2-5
v_call: TRBV27
clone_size: -
cdr3_nt: TGTGCCAGCAGTTTATCCCGGGTTCGGGAGACCCAGTACTTC
cdr3_aa: CASSLSRVRETQYF

d_call: TRBD1
j_call: TRBJ2-2
v_call: TRBV30
clone_size: -
cdr3_nt: TGTGCCTGGAGTGTACGGGTCACAGGGGGCACCGGGGAGCTGTTTTTT
cdr3_aa: CAWSVRVTGGTGELFF

d_call: TRBD2
j_call: TRBJ2-7
v_call: TRBV2
clone_size: -
cdr3_nt: TGTGCCAGCAGTAGCGGGGGGCCGTTATCTGGCGAGCAGTACTTC
cdr3_aa: CASSSGGPLSGEQYF

d_call: -
j_call: TRBJ2-1
v_call: TRBV29-1
clone_size: once
cdr3_nt: TGCAGCGTCGAGGGGACAAGATACAATGAGCAGTTCTTC
cdr3_aa: CSVEGTRYNEQFF

d_call: -
j_call: TRBJ2-1
v_call: TRBV6-1
clone_size: -
cdr3_nt: TGTGCCAGCAGTGATCCGGCGGGGGCTACGAATGAGCAGTTCTTC
cdr3_aa: CASSDPAGATNEQFF

d_call: -
j_call: TRBJ2-7
v_call: TRBV28
clone_size: few
cdr3_nt: TGTGCCAGCAGTTCCACAGGGTTTGGGCAGTACTTC
cdr3_aa: CASSSTGFGQYF

d_call: TRBD2
j_call: TRBJ2-7
v_call: TRBV2
clone_size: -
cdr3_nt: TGTGCCAGCAGTAGTGGGCCAGCGGGAGACTACGAGCAGTACTTC
cdr3_aa: CASSSGPAGDYEQYF

d_call: TRBD2
j_call: TRBJ2-3
v_call: TRBV27
clone_size: -
cdr3_nt: TGTGCCAGCAGTACAATAGCGGGGGGAAGCACAGATACGCAGTATTTT
cdr3_aa: CASSTIAGGSTDTQYF

d_call: TRBD2
j_call: TRBJ2-1
v_call: TRBV27
clone_size: once
cdr3_nt: TGTGCCAGCAGGAATTTTGGCGGGAGGGCCTGGCGTGAGCAGTTCTTC
cdr3_aa: CASRNFGGRAWREQFF

d_call: TRBD1
j_call: TRBJ2-7
v_call: TRBV5-4
clone_size: -
cdr3_nt: TGTGCCAGCAGGGCCGGGACAGGCCTCACCTACGAGCAGTACTTC
cdr3_aa: CASRAGTGLTYEQYF

d_call: -
j_call: TRBJ1-4
v_call: TRBV27
clone_size: -
cdr3_nt: TGTGCCAGCAGCGAACTGATACAGGGAGTACCTGTTTTACGTGAAAAACTGTTTTTT
cdr3_aa: CASSELIQGVPVLREKLFF

d_call: -
j_call: TRBJ2-2
v_call: TRBV27
clone_size: -
cdr3_nt: TGTGCCAGCAGTTATGGGGGGGGCGTGGGCGGGGAGCTGTTTTTT
cdr3_aa: CASSYGGGVGGELFF

d_call: -
j_call: TRBJ1-5
v_call: TRBV2
clone_size: -
cdr3_nt: TGTGCCAGCAGTGGAGGGAACAATCAGCCCCAGCATTTT
cdr3_aa: CASSGGNNQPQHF

d_call: -
j_call: TRBJ2-2
v_call: TRBV27
clone_size: once
cdr3_nt: TGTGCCAGCAGCCCCAGGGACTCCCGCTCGAACACCGGGGAGCTGTTTTTT
cdr3_aa: CASSPRDSRSNTGELFF

d_call: TRBD2
j_call: TRBJ2-2
v_call: TRBV19
clone_size: -
cdr3_nt: TGTGCCAGTAGTATGGCGGGGGGGCCCAACACCGGGGAGCTGTTTTTT
cdr3_aa: CASSMAGGPNTGELFF

d_call: -
j_call: TRBJ2-7
v_call: TRBV30
clone_size: -
cdr3_nt: TGTGCCTGGAGTCCTAGCTCCTCCTACGAGCAGTACTTC
cdr3_aa: CAWSPSSSYEQYF

d_call: TRBD2
j_call: TRBJ2-3
v_call: TRBV5-1
clone_size: -
cdr3_nt: TGCGCCAGCAGCTTGGGACTAGCGGGGTCCATCACAGATACGCAGTATTTT
cdr3_aa: CASSLGLAGSITDTQYF

d_call: TRBD2
j_call: TRBJ2-5
v_call: TRBV28
clone_size: few
cdr3_nt: TGTGCCAGCACCCATCGACTAGCGAGCTCAGAGACCCAGTACTTC
cdr3_aa: CASTHRLASSETQYF

d_call: TRBD2
j_call: TRBJ2-1
v_call: TRBV6-5
clone_size: once
cdr3_nt: TGTGCCAGCAGCCCCGGGAGGGGGCAGTTCTTC
cdr3_aa: CASSPGRGQFF